Listed here are 20 T cell receptor beta chains from one sample, sequenced in a study of blood T cells in healthy people across ages (dated by TCRdb to 2015 to 2017). The library was made by 5' RACE. TCRdb lists the instrument as Illumina HiSeq 2500. A second PCR of about 6 to 12 cycles was performed with a sample-barcoded 5' primer and a J-beta primer mix. Through fastp at Q25 and MiXCR, TCRdb rebuilt clones from the public reads, retaining in-frame beta chains. Each record represents a unique CDR3 protein, reported with the most common genes and DNA among its rows. The sample records over 1,200,000 distinct CDR3 sequences, roughly 59% of which are singletons. Under 8.5% of the sample is taken by the ten largest. Material: blood. All receptors derive from a man aged 18 to 30 in good health.

The chain recombines TRBV27 with TRBJ2-1; D tentatively fits TRBD1 or TRBD2 (5 bases each). Between the trimmed V and J ends, which lost 6 bases and 9 bases, there was a span of 18 bases. The CDR3 is 14 amino acids. Germline V lookup: CDR1 MNHEY, CDR2 SMNVEV (reference sequence). The CDR3 reads CASSPPGRQIEQFF. As DNA, the CDR3 is TGTGCCAGCAGCCCTCCGGGACGGCAGATTGAGCAGTTCTTC.

The rearrangement links TRBV4-3 to TRBJ1-6, with D perhaps TRBD1 (5 bases). From germline, CDR1 is LGHNA and CDR2 YSLEER. Trimming stripped 3 bases from V and 3 bases from J, with 12 bases between. The CDR3 is 16 residues long. CDR3 residues: CASSQIRDLYNSPLHF. CDR3 nucleotides: TGCGCCAGCAGCCAGATCAGGGACCTCTATAATTCACCCCTCCACTTT.

The chain combines TRBV11-2 with TRBJ2-1; D not certain. Trimming stripped 5 bases from V and 0 bases from J, with 11 bases between. The CDR3 contains 15 residues. In germline, CDR1 is SGHAT, CDR2 FQNNGV. CDR3: CASSIVISSYNEQFF. DNA of the CDR3: TGTGCCAGCAGCATAGTGATCAGCTCCTACAATGAGCAGTTCTTC.

V gene TRBV7-9 combines with J gene TRBJ2-1; D possibly corresponds to TRBD2 (5 bases). The V end lost 5 bases, the J end lost 4 bases, and 15 bases lay between the germline ends. Germline assignment: CDR1 SEHNR and CDR2 FQNEAQ (reference sequence). The CDR3 covers 15 residues. The DNA of the CDR3 is TGTGCCAGCAGCCCTGCTATCGGGGTGTACAATGAGCAGTTCTTC. Translated, it gives CASSPAIGVYNEQFF.

The chain links TRBV6-5 to TRBJ2-7; D may be TRBD1 (5 bases). Trimming stripped 4 bases from V and 5 bases from J, with 12 bases between. Germline V lookup: CDR1 MNHEY, CDR2 SVGAGI. There are 13 residues in the CDR3. The CDR3 sequence: CASSSTATNEQYF. The CDR3 coding sequence is TGTGCCAGCAGTTCGACAGCTACCAACGAGCAGTACTTC.

This chain uses TRBV9 with TRBJ2-2; no definite D call. Trimming took off 2 bases at V and 1 base at J, with 12 bases between the two ends. Germline values: CDR1 SGDLS, CDR2 YYNGEE. The CDR3 runs 16 residues. CDR3 sequence (DNA): TGTGCCAGCAGCGTTCGGGCTACCGTGAACACCGGGGAGCTGTTTTTT. Its translation: CASSVRATVNTGELFF. Filled out from reference TRBV9 and TRBJ2-2, the complete variable domain reads DSGVTQTPKHLITATGQRVTLRCSPRSGDLSVYWYQQSLDQGLQFLIQYYNGEERAKGNILERFSAQQFPDLHSELNLSSLELGDSALYFCASSVRATVNTGELFFGEGSRLTVL.

The V call is TRBV4-1, the J call TRBJ2-5; TRBD2 matches at 7 bases. This CDR3 is 16 amino acids long. The J segment lost 5 bases and the V segment lost 0 bases, leaving 9 bases of the junction unmatched. Germline V gene sequence: CDR1 MGHRA, CDR2 YSYEKL. The CDR3 here is CASSQDIGTKRETQYF. CDR3 nucleotides: TGCGCCAGCAGCCAAGATATCGGGACTAAAAGGGAGACCCAGTACTTC.

This rearrangement joins TRBV6-5 to TRBJ2-5, with D possibly being TRBD1 or TRBD2 (5 bases each). Trimming stripped 8 bases from V and 2 bases from J, with 12 bases between. This CDR3 spans 13 amino acids. Per germline, CDR1 MNHEY and CDR2 SVGAGI. The CDR3, as DNA: TGTGCCAGCGGGGCAGACTATCAAGAGACCCAGTACTTC. Translating gives CASGADYQETQYF.

This clonotype was counted between two and nine times. The chain uses TRBV7-2 and TRBJ2-3; the D gene is possibly TRBD2 (6 bases). CDR1 and CDR2 (germline): SGHTA, FQGNSA. The CDR3 is 14 amino acids. V gave up 5 bases and J gave up 2 bases, with 11 bases separating them. The CDR3 is CASSPSAATDTQYF. DNA for the CDR3: TGTGCCAGCAGCCCTAGCGCTGCCACAGATACGCAGTATTTT.

V usage is TRBV3-1 and J usage is TRBJ2-3; D call uncertain. Germline CDR1 reads LGHDT; CDR2 reads YNNKEL (reference sequence). The CDR3 has 13 amino acids. V shed 0 bases and J shed 8 bases, with 9 bases lying between them. In DNA, the CDR3 is TGTGCCAGCAGCCAAGACCCTAGTTCTACGCAGTATTTT. It codes for CASSQDPSSTQYF.

This rearrangement joins TRBV4-3 to TRBJ2-3; TRBD2 agrees at 13 bases. Trimming removed 3 bases from V and 5 bases from J; junction bases left unmatched: 5. The CDR3 extends over 16 amino acids. CDR1 and CDR2 from the germline V gene are LGHNA and YSLEER. The DNA of the CDR3 is TGCGCCAGCAGCCAGGAAGGGACTAGCGGGATAGATACGCAGTATTTT. It specifies CASSQEGTSGIDTQYF.

The chain couples TRBV4-2 to TRBJ2-1; no reliable D call. V gave up 0 bases and J gave up 8 bases, with 8 bases separating them. CDR1 and CDR2 from the germline V gene are LGHNA and YNFKEQ. This CDR3 spans 13 amino acids. CDR3 amino acids: CASSQDNSDEQFF. The CDR3 DNA sequence: TGTGCCAGCAGCCAAGATAATTCGGATGAGCAGTTCTTC.

The chain employs TRBV7-9 and TRBJ1-1; tentative D call: TRBD1 (5 bases). Trimming removed 5 bases at V and 5 bases at J, with 15 bases between. Germline V CDR1 and CDR2: SEHNR, FQNEAQ (reference sequence). The CDR3 loop spans 14 amino acids. CDR3 DNA: TGTGCCAGCAGCGGCGGTGGGGGTAGGACTGAAGCTTTCTTT. Its protein is CASSGGGGRTEAFF.

This clonotype was counted only a few times. J is TRBJ2-1 and V is TRBV2, with TRBD2 as a possible D gene (7 bases). With 7 bases removed from V and 8 bases from J, the gap between germline ends came to 18 bases. This CDR3 is built from 14 residues. Germline CDR1 SNHLY, CDR2 FYNNEI. CDR3 amino acids: CASNRLTGGDEQFF. CDR3 coding DNA: TGTGCCAGCAACAGACTAACGGGGGGCGATGAGCAGTTCTTC.

This clonotype was observed once. This chain links TRBV10-2 with TRBJ2-4; 8 bases agree with TRBD2. Trimming at V came to 3 bases and at J to 13 bases, leaving 14 bases not matched to a gene. Germline assignment: CDR1 WSHSY and CDR2 SAAADI. This CDR3 is 15 amino acids long. The DNA of the CDR3 is TGCGCCAGCAGTGAACACCAAGCGGGAGTACGTGAGCAGTACTTC. Its translation is CASSEHQAGVREQYF.

The CDR3 sequence: CASSRGTSGAYEQYF. The CDR3 nucleotides are TGCGCCAGCAGCCGGGGGACTAGCGGGGCTTACGAGCAGTACTTC. The rearrangement links TRBV4-3 to TRBJ2-7; 13 nucleotides agree with TRBD2. This CDR3 comprises 15 residues. Germline values: CDR1 LGHNA, CDR2 YSLEER. The trim removed 4 bases at V and 4 bases at J, leaving 4 bases unmatched.

J is TRBJ1-5 and V is TRBV20-1, with D maybe TRBD1 (5 bases). Trimming took 2 bases from V and 2 from J, leaving 10 bases between them. Per the germline V gene, CDR1 is DFQATT and CDR2 is SNEGSKA (reference sequence). The CDR3 totals 14 residues. CDR3 DNA: TGCAGTGCTAGAAGGGGTGGAGGCAATCAGCCCCAGCATTTT. The encoded protein is CSARRGGGNQPQHF.

The gene calls are TRBV27 and TRBJ2-7; perhaps TRBD2 as D (6 bases). The DNA end is a closer match to TRBJ2-5, so the J assignment may be wrong. The CDR3 loop spans 16 amino acids. The germline V gene encodes CDR1 MNHEY and CDR2 SMNVEV (reference sequence). The CDR3 coding sequence is TGTGCCAGCAGTTTATCGTCGGAGGGCTGGGGGGAGACCCAGTACTTC. Encoded protein: CASSLSSEGWGETQYF.

The chain has TRBV27 and TRBJ2-1; no firm D call. V was shortened by 4 bases and J by 4 bases, with 11 bases between the two germline ends. The CDR3 is 14 amino acids. Germline values: CDR1 MNHEY, CDR2 SMNVEV (reference sequence). CDR3 residues: CASSSHPLYNEQFF. The CDR3 DNA is TGTGCCAGCAGTTCCCACCCACTTTACAATGAGCAGTTCTTC.

A note on this clonotype: One end of the junction fails to match germline, which may point to a read error. The chain has TRBV7-9 and TRBJ2-5; D perhaps matches TRBD1 (7 bases). The J call is uncertain, as TRBJ2-7 better fits the DNA end. CDR3 length: 12 residues. Per germline, CDR1 SEHNR and CDR2 FQNEAQ (reference sequence). The CDR3 nucleotides are TGTACCAGCAGCTTCAGGGGGGCCGAGCAGTACTTC. Amino acids: CTSSFRGAEQYF.